This T cell receptor beta chain was obtained from a study of cytomegalovirus exposure and HLA in healthy donors. Study-wide results and limits: The study listed under 200 cytomegalovirus-associated TCR beta chains. Reports showed the classifier diagnosing cytomegalovirus status with high specificity and sensitivity.

The donors formed part of the 120-subject validation cohort, distinct from the 666-subject first cohort. A remark on this clone: The antigen is not known.

CDR1 MNHEY and CDR2 SMNVEV come from the germline V gene (reference sequence). The CDR3 has 16 residues. Trimming shortened V by 3 bases and J by 2 bases, and 17 bases separated the two germline ends. The protocol was immunoSEQ multiplex PCR, while the TCRdb copy is restricted to in-frame clones and leaves out a portion. This table holds around 300,000 clones, 80% to 90% found once. Sequenced input: PBMCs. The V gene is TRBV27, the J gene TRBJ2-7; tentatively, D is TRBD2 (6 bases). The receptor's source is a woman under 30 in good health and CMV-seronegative. The DNA for the CDR3 is TGTGCCAGCAGTTTTAGCGGTAACACAGGTCCCTACGAGCAGTACTTC. Residues: CASSFSGNTGPYEQYF.